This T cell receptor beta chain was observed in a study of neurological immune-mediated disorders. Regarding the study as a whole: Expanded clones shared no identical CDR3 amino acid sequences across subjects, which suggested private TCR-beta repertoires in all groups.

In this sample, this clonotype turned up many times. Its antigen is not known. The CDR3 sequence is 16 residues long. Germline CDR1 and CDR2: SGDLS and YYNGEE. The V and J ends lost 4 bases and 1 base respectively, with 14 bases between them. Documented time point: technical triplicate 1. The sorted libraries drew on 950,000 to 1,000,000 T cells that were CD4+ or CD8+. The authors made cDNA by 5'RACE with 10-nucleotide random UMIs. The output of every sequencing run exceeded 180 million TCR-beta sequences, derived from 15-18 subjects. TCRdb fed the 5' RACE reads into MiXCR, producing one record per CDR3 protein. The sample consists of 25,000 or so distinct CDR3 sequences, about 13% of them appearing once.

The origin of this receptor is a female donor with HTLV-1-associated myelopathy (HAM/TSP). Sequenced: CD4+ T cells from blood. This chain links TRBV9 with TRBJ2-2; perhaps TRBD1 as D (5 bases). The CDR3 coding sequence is TGTGCCAGCAGCCCCCCCCGTGACAGGAACACCGGGGAGCTGTTTTTT. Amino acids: CASSPPRDRNTGELFF. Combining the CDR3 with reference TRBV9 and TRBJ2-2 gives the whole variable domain DSGVTQTPKHLITATGQRVTLRCSPRSGDLSVYWYQQSLDQGLQFLIQYYNGEERAKGNILERFSAQQFPDLHSELNLSSLELGDSALYFCASSPPRDRNTGELFFGEGSRLTVL.